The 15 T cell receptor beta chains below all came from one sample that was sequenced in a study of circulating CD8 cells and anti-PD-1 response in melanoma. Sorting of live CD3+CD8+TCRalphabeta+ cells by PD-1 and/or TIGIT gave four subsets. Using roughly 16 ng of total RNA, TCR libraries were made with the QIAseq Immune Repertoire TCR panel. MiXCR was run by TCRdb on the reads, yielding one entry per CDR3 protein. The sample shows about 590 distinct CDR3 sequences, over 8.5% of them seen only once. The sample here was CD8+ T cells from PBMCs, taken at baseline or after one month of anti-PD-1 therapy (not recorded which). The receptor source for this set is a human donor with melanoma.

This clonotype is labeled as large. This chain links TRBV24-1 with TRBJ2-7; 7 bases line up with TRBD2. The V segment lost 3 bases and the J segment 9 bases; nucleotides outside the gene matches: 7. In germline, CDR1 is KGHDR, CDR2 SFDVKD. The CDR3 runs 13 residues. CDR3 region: CATSDHGPGGQYF. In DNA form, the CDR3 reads TGTGCCACCAGTGATCACGGGCCGGGAGGGCAGTACTTC.

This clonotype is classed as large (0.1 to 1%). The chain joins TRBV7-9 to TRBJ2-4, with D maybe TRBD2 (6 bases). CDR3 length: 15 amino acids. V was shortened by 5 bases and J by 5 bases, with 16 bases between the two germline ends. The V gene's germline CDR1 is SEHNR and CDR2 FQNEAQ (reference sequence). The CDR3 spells CASSGAGGDENIQYF. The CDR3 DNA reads TGTGCCAGCAGCGGGGCCGGGGGAGACGAAAACATTCAGTACTTC.

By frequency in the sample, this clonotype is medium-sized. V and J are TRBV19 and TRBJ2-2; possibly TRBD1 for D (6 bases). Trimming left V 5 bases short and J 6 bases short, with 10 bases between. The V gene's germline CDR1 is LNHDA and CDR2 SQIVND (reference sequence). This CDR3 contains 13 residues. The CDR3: CASSVQGPGELFF. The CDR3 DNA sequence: TGTGCCAGTAGTGTACAGGGACCCGGGGAGCTGTTTTTT.

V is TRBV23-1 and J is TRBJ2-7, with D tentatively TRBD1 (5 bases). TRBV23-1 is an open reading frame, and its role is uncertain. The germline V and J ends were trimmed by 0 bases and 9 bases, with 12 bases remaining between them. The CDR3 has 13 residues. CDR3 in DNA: TGCGCCAGCAGTCAATCGTCCAGGGCCGGGCAGTACTTC. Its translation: CASSQSSRAGQYF.

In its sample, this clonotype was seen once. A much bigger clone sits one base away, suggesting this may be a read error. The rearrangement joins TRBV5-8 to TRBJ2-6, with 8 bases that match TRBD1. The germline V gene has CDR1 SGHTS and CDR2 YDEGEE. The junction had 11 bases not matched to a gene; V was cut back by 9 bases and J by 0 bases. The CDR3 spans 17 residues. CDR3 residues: CAINQQTGVSGANVLTF. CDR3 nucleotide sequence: TGTGCCATCAATCAACAGACAGGGGTCTCTGGGGCCAACGTCCTGACTTTC.

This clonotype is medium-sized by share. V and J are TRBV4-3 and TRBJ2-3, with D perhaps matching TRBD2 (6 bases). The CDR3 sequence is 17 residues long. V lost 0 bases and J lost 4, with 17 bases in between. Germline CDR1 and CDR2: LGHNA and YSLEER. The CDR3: CASSQDRTGGAADTQYF. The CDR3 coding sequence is TGCGCCAGCAGCCAAGATAGGACCGGGGGAGCCGCAGATACGCAGTATTTT.

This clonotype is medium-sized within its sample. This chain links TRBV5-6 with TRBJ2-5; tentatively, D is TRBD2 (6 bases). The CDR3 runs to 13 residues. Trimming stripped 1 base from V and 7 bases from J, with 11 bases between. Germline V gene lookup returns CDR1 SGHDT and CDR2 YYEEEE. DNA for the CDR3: TGTGCCAGCAGCTTGAGGCCGGAGGGGACCCAGTACTTC. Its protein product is CASSLRPEGTQYF. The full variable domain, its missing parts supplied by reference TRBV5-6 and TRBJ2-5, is DAGVTQSPTHLIKTRGQQVTLRCSPKSGHDTVSWYQQALGQGPQFIFQYYEEEERQRGNFPDRFSGHQFPNYSSELNVNALLLGDSALYLCASSLRPEGTQYFGPGTRLLVL.

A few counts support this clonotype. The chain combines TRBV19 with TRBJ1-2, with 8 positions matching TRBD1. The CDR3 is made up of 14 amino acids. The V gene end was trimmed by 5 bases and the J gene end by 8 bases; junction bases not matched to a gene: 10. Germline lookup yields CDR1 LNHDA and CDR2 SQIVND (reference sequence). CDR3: CASSSRTGKTGYTF. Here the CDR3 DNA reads TGTGCCAGTAGTTCCCGGACAGGGAAGACGGGCTACACCTTC.

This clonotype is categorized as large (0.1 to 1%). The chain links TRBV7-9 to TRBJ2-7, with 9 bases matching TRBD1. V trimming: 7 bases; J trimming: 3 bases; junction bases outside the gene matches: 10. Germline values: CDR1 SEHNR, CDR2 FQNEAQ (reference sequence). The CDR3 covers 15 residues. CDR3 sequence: CASTDTGTGHYEQYF. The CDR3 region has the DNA TGTGCCAGCACGGACACCGGGACAGGGCACTACGAGCAGTACTTC.

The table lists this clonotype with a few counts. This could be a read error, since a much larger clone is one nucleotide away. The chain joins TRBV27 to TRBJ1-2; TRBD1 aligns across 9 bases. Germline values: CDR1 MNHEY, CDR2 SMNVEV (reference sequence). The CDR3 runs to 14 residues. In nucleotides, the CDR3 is TGTGCCAGCAGAGTACAGGGGGCTAACTATGGCGACACCTTC. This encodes CASRVQGANYGDTF.

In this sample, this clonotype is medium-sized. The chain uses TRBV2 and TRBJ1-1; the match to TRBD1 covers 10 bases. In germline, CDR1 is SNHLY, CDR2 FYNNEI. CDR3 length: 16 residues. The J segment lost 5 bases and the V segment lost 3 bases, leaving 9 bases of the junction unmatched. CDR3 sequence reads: CASSDPMTGGWTEAFF. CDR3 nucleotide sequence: TGTGCCAGCAGTGACCCAATGACAGGGGGCTGGACTGAAGCTTTCTTT.

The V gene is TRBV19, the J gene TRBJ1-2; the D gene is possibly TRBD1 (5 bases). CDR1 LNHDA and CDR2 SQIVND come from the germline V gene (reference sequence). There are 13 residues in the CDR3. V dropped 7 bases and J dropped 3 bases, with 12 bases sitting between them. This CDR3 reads CASKGREDYGYTF. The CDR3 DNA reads TGTGCCAGTAAGGGCAGGGAGGACTATGGCTACACCTTC.

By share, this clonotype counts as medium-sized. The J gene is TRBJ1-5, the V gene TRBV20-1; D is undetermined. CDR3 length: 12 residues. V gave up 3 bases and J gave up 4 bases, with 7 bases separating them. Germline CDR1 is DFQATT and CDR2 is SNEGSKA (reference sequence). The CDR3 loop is CSARFGNQPQHF. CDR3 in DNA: TGCAGTGCTAGGTTCGGGAATCAGCCCCAGCATTTT.

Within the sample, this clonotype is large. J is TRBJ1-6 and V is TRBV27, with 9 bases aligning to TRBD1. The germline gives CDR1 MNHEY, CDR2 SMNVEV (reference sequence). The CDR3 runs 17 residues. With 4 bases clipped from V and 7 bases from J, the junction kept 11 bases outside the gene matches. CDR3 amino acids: CASSYGQGNFRNSPLHF. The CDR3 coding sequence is TGTGCCAGCAGTTACGGACAGGGGAATTTTCGGAATTCACCCCTCCACTTT.

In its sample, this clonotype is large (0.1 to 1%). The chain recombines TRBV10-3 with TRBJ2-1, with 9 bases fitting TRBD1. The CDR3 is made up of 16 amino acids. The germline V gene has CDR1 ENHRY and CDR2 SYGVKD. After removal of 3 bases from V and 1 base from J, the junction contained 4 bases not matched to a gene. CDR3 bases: TGTGCCATCAGTGATTTCGGACAGGGGTCCTACAATGAGCAGTTCTTC. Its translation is CAISDFGQGSYNEQFF.